The 13 T cell receptor beta chains given below trace back to one sample, sequenced in a study of blood T cells in healthy people across ages. Next came a second PCR, run for about 7 to 11 cycles, which used a sample-barcoded 5' primer along with a J-beta primer mix. TCRdb used MiXCR to reprocess the 5' RACE reads, holding one entry per CDR3 protein. The table has some 1.4 million distinct CDR3 sequences, approximately 42% seen once. The source material was blood. These receptors all come from a woman younger than 30 in good health.

V usage is TRBV11-2 and J usage is TRBJ2-1, with 8 bases matching TRBD2. CDR1 is SGHAT, CDR2 FQNNGV, per germline. The CDR3 extends over 14 amino acids. V gave up 4 bases and J gave up 7 bases; unmatched junction bases: 6. In nucleotides, the CDR3 is TGTGCCAGCAGCTCAAGCGGGAGCGCAAATGAGCAGTTCTTC. This encodes CASSSSGSANEQFF.

The rearrangement joins TRBV7-3 to TRBJ1-6, with D perhaps matching TRBD1 (5 bases). The CDR3 loop spans 12 amino acids. Deletions cut 5 bases from V and 10 bases from J, with 9 bases between. In germline, CDR1 is SGHTA, CDR2 FQGTGA. Here the CDR3 reads CASSEGRSPLHF. CDR3 DNA: TGTGCCAGCAGCGAGGGGAGGTCACCCCTCCACTTT.

The genes are TRBV2 and TRBJ2-4, with no clear D. The J call is doubtful: the DNA matches TRBJ2-7 better. Looked up from germline, CDR1 is SNHLY and CDR2 is FYNNEI. The CDR3 has 12 amino acids. CDR3 in DNA: TGTGCCAGCAGGACGACCGGGTACGAGCAGTACTTC. Translation gives CASRTTGYEQYF.

A few counts support this clonotype. This chain joins TRBV12-3 or TRBV12-4 and TRBJ2-2, with D tentatively TRBD1 or TRBD2 (5 bases each). This CDR3 has 14 amino acids. The V end lost 3 bases, the J end lost 3 bases, and 8 bases lay between the germline ends. The CDR3 sequence: CASSFEGYTGELFF. The CDR3 DNA sequence: TGTGCCAGCAGTTTCGAGGGGTACACCGGGGAGCTGTTTTTT.

Concerning this clonotype: A read error may account for a junction end that differs from germline. The rearrangement uses TRBV7-2 and TRBJ2-3; either TRBD1 or TRBD2 may supply D (5 bases each). CDR1 SGHTA and CDR2 FQGNSA come from the germline V gene. The CDR3 spans 14 residues. The CDR3 protein is CASSPGTITGTQYF. The CDR3 DNA reads TGTGCCAGCAGTCCCGGGACCATCACAGGTACGCAGTATTTT.

A few counts support this clonotype. CDR3 nucleotide sequence: TGTGCCAGCAGCGAAGAGCCCTACGAGCAGTACTTC. Translation: CASSEEPYEQYF. V usage is TRBV7-9 and J usage is TRBJ2-7; D call uncertain. Trimming stripped 5 bases from V and 2 bases from J, with 7 bases between. The CDR3 runs to 12 residues. Germline V gene data show CDR1 as SEHNR and CDR2 as FQNEAQ (reference sequence).

The chain has TRBV20-1 and TRBJ2-5, with 13 bases identical to TRBD2. CDR1 DFQATT and CDR2 SNEGSKA come from the germline V gene (reference sequence). This CDR3 is 15 amino acids long. With 0 bases clipped from V and 11 bases from J, the junction kept 9 bases outside the gene matches. The CDR3 reads CSARELAGGPREQYF. The CDR3 DNA reads as TGCAGTGCTAGAGAACTAGCGGGAGGGCCGAGAGAGCAGTACTTC.

V is TRBV2 and J is TRBJ2-1, with TRBD2 as a possible D gene (5 bases). CDR1 is SNHLY and CDR2 is FYNNEI in the germline V gene. The CDR3 spans 12 residues. Between the trimmed V and J ends, which lost 8 bases and 2 bases, there was a span of 7 bases. The CDR3 spells CASLGAYNEQFF. Written as DNA, the CDR3 is TGTGCCAGCCTCGGGGCCTACAATGAGCAGTTCTTC. Variable domain in full (rest from reference TRBV2 and TRBJ2-1): EPEVTQTPSHQVTQMGQEVILRCVPISNHLYFYWYRQILGQKVEFLVSFYNNEISEKSEIFDDQFSVERPDGSNFTLKIRSTKLEDSAMYFCASLGAYNEQFFGPGTRLTVL.

This clonotype was counted many times. The chain joins TRBV18 to TRBJ2-7; TRBD1 or TRBD2 may be the D gene (5 bases each). The CDR3 length is 12 residues. V was clipped by 5 bases and J by 4 bases, with 9 bases between them. Germline CDR1 reads KGHSH; CDR2 reads LQKENI. CDR3: CASSSREYEQYF. Here the CDR3 DNA reads TGTGCCAGCTCATCCAGGGAGTACGAGCAGTACTTC.

This clonotype came up a few times. This sequence joins TRBV9 and TRBJ1-2; D is possibly TRBD1 (5 bases). Trimming removed 3 bases from V and 7 bases from J, with 16 bases in between. The V gene's germline CDR1 is SGDLS and CDR2 YYNGEE. The CDR3 length is 14 residues. The CDR3 DNA follows: TGTGCCAGCAGCGCGAGCGGGGGACTAAGTGGCTACACCTTC. Its translation: CASSASGGLSGYTF.

The chain recombines TRBV4-1 with TRBJ2-1; possible D gene TRBD1, 6 bases. Germline lookup yields CDR1 MGHRA and CDR2 YSYEKL. V was clipped by 4 bases and J by 10 bases, with 17 bases between them. The CDR3 covers 14 residues. The CDR3 DNA follows: TGCGCCAGCAGCCCGGGACATTTGTTCGACGAGCAGTTCTTC. This sequence encodes CASSPGHLFDEQFF.

This clonotype was seen a handful of times. The CDR3 DNA sequence: TGTGCCAGCACGCGGGAGCGGGGAAGACTCTACAATGAGCAGTTCTTC. Translation: CASTRERGRLYNEQFF. The V gene is TRBV12-3 or TRBV12-4, the J gene TRBJ2-1; TRBD2 agrees at 7 bases. The CDR3 spans 16 residues. With V trimmed by 7 bases and J by 3 bases, 12 bases remained unmatched.

There are a few counts of this clonotype. This sequence joins TRBV7-2 and TRBJ1-6; tentative D call: TRBD1 (5 bases). V lost 4 bases and J lost 0, with 13 bases in between. The CDR3 is 17 amino acids. CDR1 is SGHTA and CDR2 is FQGNSA in the germline V gene. DNA of the CDR3: TGTGCCAGCAGCTCCGGGACCGGGTTCTCCTATAATTCACCCCTCCACTTT. Translation gives CASSSGTGFSYNSPLHF.